What follows describes a single TCR beta chain. Its antigen is currently unknown. The CDR3 covers 13 residues. Trimming removed 4 bases from V and 2 bases from J, with 8 bases in between. Germline CDR1 and CDR2: KGHSH and LQKENI. This record belongs to a study of T cell responses to AZD1222 COVID-19 vaccine. Study results and caveats: The study sampled repertoires only after the peak T cell response. Receipt of two AZD1222 doses was followed by a rise in Spike-specific TCR breadth and depth.

Produced via immunoSEQ multiplex PCR; TCRdb's table is partial and in-frame only. The sample consists of about 120,000 clones, about 88% of them appearing once. This sequence originates from an adult in good health. The specimen comprised peripheral blood, sampled on day 0 of AZD1222 vaccination. The J gene is TRBJ1-1, the V gene TRBV18; D not certain. The CDR3 protein is CASSLRVNTEAFF. The CDR3 DNA reads as TGTGCCAGCTCACTTCGGGTAAACACTGAAGCTTTCTTT.